Below are 3 T cell receptor beta chains sequenced from a single sample in a study of spatial heterogeneity in lung cancer. The time point denotes: sample taken at primary tumor resection. General observations from the study: Counts that tracked tumor mutation counts were those of expanded intratumoral alpha and beta TCRs.

TCRdb re-derived calls from the 5' RACE reads in MiXCR, one entry per CDR3 protein. This table holds 860 or so distinct CDR3 sequences, around 6.7% found once. The antigens these receptors bind are not known. Sequences were derived from lung tumor tissue, sampled at surgery. The receptors were sampled from a female donor with early-stage non-small cell lung cancer.

The table lists this clonotype with many counts. The chain employs TRBV9 and TRBJ2-3; D remains unclear. The ends were cut back, 4 bases at V and 5 bases at J, with 14 bases in the middle. Germline values: CDR1 SGDLS, CDR2 YYNGEE. The CDR3 has 14 residues. Here the CDR3 DNA reads TGTGCCAGCAGCACCCGGAGCTTACGAGATACGCAGTATTTT. Translation gives CASSTRSLRDTQYF.

V is TRBV5-1 and J is TRBJ1-1; D is ambiguous. This CDR3 is 13 amino acids long. Trimming stripped 3 bases from V and 6 bases from J, with 12 bases between. The V gene's germline CDR1 is SGHRS and CDR2 YFSETQ. The CDR3 sequence is CASSWAGVSEAFF. The DNA of the CDR3 is TGCGCCAGCAGCTGGGCAGGTGTCTCTGAAGCTTTCTTT.

As regards this clonotype: Possible read error: a much larger clone is one base away. The rearrangement uses TRBV14 and TRBJ2-7, with D tentatively TRBD1 (5 bases). V was clipped by 1 base and J by 1 base, with 14 bases between them. The CDR3 runs to 16 residues. Germline CDR1 SGHDN, CDR2 FVKESK. The CDR3 bases are TGTGCCAGCAGCCAAGCAGGCCAGGGCCGTTCCTACGAGCAGTACTTC. It codes for CASSQAGQGRSYEQYF.